Following are 29 T cell receptor beta chains from one sample sequenced in a study of shared clonotypes between healthy human individuals. Sequencing was performed with immunoSEQ multiplex PCR; in TCRdb, only in-frame clones are kept and a portion is missing. The sample holds some 700,000 clones, 90% seen once. Material for sequencing was memory CD8+ T cells from PBMCs. Subset specified: CD45RO+ cells pooled with CCR7-negative TemRA cells. Source of these receptors: a man aged 18 to 30 in good health. Some clones in this sample may be carry-over from other donors' samples.

The count of this clone is one. This chain connects TRBV29-1 to TRBJ2-2, with D uncertain. Germline V lookup: CDR1 SQVTM, CDR2 ANQGSEA. V lost 4 bases and J lost 1, with 7 bases in between. This CDR3 is built from 13 residues. CDR3 bases: TGCAGCGTTGGACTGATGAACACCGGGGAGCTGTTTTTT. Translating gives CSVGLMNTGELFF.

The chain is built from TRBV30 and TRBJ1-4; 7 bases are shared with TRBD1. The germline CDR1 and CDR2 sequences are GTSNPN and SVGIG (reference sequence). J gave up 6 bases and V 3 bases, and 13 bases lay outside the gene matches. The CDR3 is 16 residues long. CDR3 nucleotides: TGTGCCTGGAGGGATCGTAGGGGGCCCGCCGATGAAAAACTGTTTTTT. Translation: CAWRDRRGPADEKLFF.

The chain employs TRBV7-9 and TRBJ2-7; TRBD1 is a possible D gene (6 bases). The CDR3 has 14 amino acids. Trimming stripped 8 bases from V and 2 bases from J, with 16 bases between. CDR1 is SEHNR, CDR2 FQNEAQ, per germline (reference sequence). The DNA of the CDR3 is TGTGCCAGCCGGACAGATAATATTCCCTACGAGCAGTACTTC. This encodes CASRTDNIPYEQYF.

About this clone: The sample contains more than one DNA sequence encoding this CDR3. V gene TRBV14 combines with J gene TRBJ2-1; D may correspond to TRBD1 or TRBD2 (5 bases each). CDR1 and CDR2 from the germline V gene are SGHDN and FVKESK. This CDR3 comprises 16 residues. Trimming removed 0 bases from V and 5 bases from J, with 14 bases in between. The DNA for the CDR3 is TGTGCCAGCAGCCAAGATCCCGGTCAGGGAGACAATGAGCAGTTCTTC. Residues: CASSQDPGQGDNEQFF.

The chain joins TRBV6-1 to TRBJ2-1, with a possible D match to TRBD1 (5 bases). The CDR3 is made up of 15 amino acids. Germline V CDR1 and CDR2: MNHNS, SASEGT. V lost 0 bases and J lost 8, with 14 bases in between. CDR3 loop: CASSEAPGPVDEQFF. Here the CDR3 DNA reads TGTGCCAGCAGTGAAGCACCAGGGCCCGTCGATGAGCAGTTCTTC.

V usage is TRBV9 and J usage is TRBJ2-4; D is possibly TRBD2 (5 bases). The CDR3 has 15 residues. V lost 4 bases, J lost 0 bases, and 11 bases lay in between. Germline assignment: CDR1 SGDLS and CDR2 YYNGEE. This CDR3 is CASSSRLPAKNIQYF. The CDR3 DNA reads as TGTGCCAGCAGCTCCCGACTACCAGCCAAAAACATTCAGTACTTC.

This sequence joins TRBV2 and TRBJ1-2; 7 bases align to TRBD1. The germline V gene encodes CDR1 SNHLY and CDR2 FYNNEI. Losses at the gene ends were 10 bases for V and 3 bases for J; bases not matched to a gene: 14. This CDR3 has 15 residues. The chain's CDR3 is CATQTDREEDYGYTF. The CDR3 bases are TGTGCCACCCAAACTGACAGGGAAGAAGACTATGGCTACACCTTC.

This clone was seen only a few times. The chain links TRBV7-9 to TRBJ2-7; a weak D match, TRBD1 (5 bases). This CDR3 has 15 residues. Trimming removed 4 bases from V and 3 bases from J, with 16 bases in between. Germline V lookup: CDR1 SEHNR, CDR2 FQNEAQ (reference sequence). CDR3 in amino acids: CASSSETGLGYEQYF. The CDR3 region has the DNA TGTGCCAGCAGCTCGGAAACAGGTCTGGGCTACGAGCAGTACTTC.

This clone occurred a few times. The chain carries TRBV28 and TRBJ2-7; D may match TRBD1 or TRBD2 (5 bases each). The length of the CDR3 is 16 residues. Germline V lookup: CDR1 MDHEN, CDR2 SYDVKM. Deletions cut 2 bases from V and 3 bases from J, with 17 bases between. Written as DNA, the CDR3 is TGTGCCAGCAGTTTAATGTCTGGGACGTATGGCTACGAGCAGTACTTC. As protein: CASSLMSGTYGYEQYF.

The rearrangement links TRBV11-3 to TRBJ2-3; D may correspond to TRBD1 or TRBD2 (6 bases each). Germline V gene data show CDR1 as SGHNT and CDR2 as YENEEA. The CDR3 has 15 residues. Trimming left V 5 bases short and J 5 bases short, with 17 bases between. CDR3 in DNA: TGTGCCAGCAGCCCGTTTAAAGGGGGGCAAGATACGCAGTATTTT. Encoded protein: CASSPFKGGQDTQYF.

The rearrangement links TRBV5-4 to TRBJ2-7; the match to TRBD2 covers 16 bases. The CDR3 loop spans 17 amino acids. CDR1 is SGHNT, CDR2 YYREEE, per germline (reference sequence). Unmatched junction bases numbered 9, after V lost 5 bases and J lost 4 bases. The CDR3 DNA follows: TGTGCCAGCAGTGAGGGACTAGCGGGAGGGAGAGGGTACGAGCAGTACTTC. Its protein is CASSEGLAGGRGYEQYF. Together with reference TRBV5-4 and TRBJ2-7, the CDR3 gives the full variable domain: ETGVTQSPTHLIKTRGQQVTLRCSSQSGHNTVSWYQQALGQGPQFIFQYYREEENGRGNFPPRFSGLQFPNYSSELNVNALELDDSALYLCASSEGLAGGRGYEQYFGPGTRLTVT.

The chain recombines TRBV27 with TRBJ2-7; 12 bases are a match to TRBD2. Germline lookup yields CDR1 MNHEY and CDR2 SMNVEV (reference sequence). This CDR3 has 15 amino acids. V shed 9 bases and J 3 bases; nucleotides not matched to a gene: 9. CDR3 residues: CASSDRTSGVYEQYF. CDR3 coding DNA: TGTGCCAGTAGCGATCGGACTAGCGGGGTCTACGAGCAGTACTTC.

There are many counts of this clone. The chain joins TRBV15 to TRBJ2-1, with D unclear. The V end lost 8 bases, the J end lost 7 bases, and 12 bases lay between the germline ends. From germline, CDR1 is LNHNV and CDR2 YYDKDF (reference sequence). This CDR3 is 12 amino acids long. The CDR3 DNA is TGTGCCACCGCTCTGGGGTTTAATGAGCAGTTCTTC. Encoded protein: CATALGFNEQFF.

As concerns this clone: The sample contains more than one DNA sequence encoding this CDR3. The chain has TRBV7-9 and TRBJ2-7, with 8 bases aligning to TRBD1. CDR1 SEHNR and CDR2 FQNEAQ come from the germline V gene (reference sequence). After removal of 5 bases from V and 2 bases from J, the junction contained 5 bases not matched to a gene. CDR3 size: 14 residues. The CDR3 DNA reads as TGTGCCAGCAGCCCGGACAGGGCCCCCTACGAGCAGTACTTC. It specifies CASSPDRAPYEQYF.

This chain links TRBV7-9 with TRBJ2-1; TRBD2 is a possible D gene (5 bases). From germline, CDR1 is SEHNR and CDR2 FQNEAQ (reference sequence). The length of the CDR3 is 13 residues. V shed 5 bases and J shed 8 bases, with 13 bases lying between them. The CDR3 bases are TGTGCCAGCAGCACTCGCGACTATTATGAGCAGTTCTTC. Its translation is CASSTRDYYEQFF.

V and J are TRBV9 and TRBJ2-1; TRBD2 aligns across 10 bases. Germline values: CDR1 SGDLS, CDR2 YYNGEE. This CDR3 is 17 amino acids long. J was trimmed by 0 bases and V by 4 bases; bases with no gene match: 7. DNA of the CDR3: TGTGCCAGCAGCCCAACACTAGCGGGATTCTCCTACAATGAGCAGTTCTTC. Translating gives CASSPTLAGFSYNEQFF.

V usage is TRBV28 and J usage is TRBJ2-2; D is ambiguous. Germline loops: CDR1 MDHEN, CDR2 SYDVKM. The CDR3 runs 14 residues. V was pared by 3 bases and J by 5 bases, with 10 bases between. The CDR3 DNA reads TGTGCCAGCAGTTTTGGGGTGTTAACCGGGGAGCTGTTTTTT. Translation: CASSFGVLTGELFF.

The chain carries TRBV27 and TRBJ2-3; 13 bases map to TRBD2. The CDR3 spans 16 residues. The trim removed 4 bases at V and 3 bases at J, leaving 4 bases unmatched. Germline V gives CDR1 MNHEY, CDR2 SMNVEV (reference sequence). The CDR3: CASSYATSGGTDTQYF. As DNA, the CDR3 is TGTGCCAGCAGTTACGCGACTAGCGGGGGGACAGATACGCAGTATTTT.

V is TRBV7-8 and J is TRBJ2-7, with TRBD2 matching over 12 bases. Losses at the gene ends were 2 bases for V and 3 bases for J; bases not matched to a gene: 14. The CDR3 length is 19 residues. CDR1 is SGHVS and CDR2 is FQNEAQ in the germline V gene. The chain's CDR3 is CASSLFHLKLAGGLYEQYF. CDR3 nucleotide sequence: TGTGCCAGCAGCTTATTCCACTTGAAACTAGCGGGAGGCCTCTACGAGCAGTACTTC.

The gene calls are TRBV7-3 and TRBJ1-1; no definite D call. The CDR3 length is 14 residues. V gave up 5 bases and J gave up 2 bases, with 12 bases separating them. Germline V gene data show CDR1 as SGHTA and CDR2 as FQGTGA. The CDR3 loop is CASSPKGTNTEAFF. The CDR3 bases are TGTGCCAGCAGCCCTAAGGGCACTAACACTGAAGCTTTCTTT.

This clone was counted once. This chain links TRBV11-1 with TRBJ2-5, with 12 positions matching TRBD2. This CDR3 is 16 amino acids long. The trim removed 3 bases at V and 3 bases at J, leaving 5 bases unmatched. Germline V gene lookup returns CDR1 SGHAT and CDR2 FQDESV (reference sequence). CDR3 sequence reads: CASSFGTSGFEETQYF. The CDR3 region has the DNA TGTGCCAGCAGCTTCGGGACTAGCGGGTTTGAAGAGACCCAGTACTTC. The variable domain in full, with the rest retrieved from reference TRBV11-1 and TRBJ2-5, is EAEVAQSPRYKITEKSQAVAFWCDPISGHATLYWYRQILGQGPELLVQFQDESVVDDSQLPKDRFSAERLKGVDSTLKIQPAELGDSAMYLCASSFGTSGFEETQYFGPGTRLLVL.

This chain links TRBV28 with TRBJ1-2; 11 bases fit TRBD1. The V gene end was trimmed by 8 bases and the J gene end by 3 bases; junction bases not matched to a gene: 5. Germline loops: CDR1 MDHEN, CDR2 SYDVKM. The CDR3 consists of 14 residues. For the CDR3, the DNA is TGTGCCAGCTGGCGGACAGGGGGCTACTATGGCTACACCTTC. Translating gives CASWRTGGYYGYTF.

The chain links TRBV5-6 to TRBJ2-1; 10 bases are a match to TRBD2. Germline V gene data show CDR1 as SGHDT and CDR2 as YYEEEE. The CDR3 extends over 16 amino acids. Trimming at V came to 3 bases and at J to 2 bases, leaving 5 bases not matched to a gene. CDR3 nucleotides: TGTGCCAGCAGCTCCTTCCTAGCGGGAGCCTACAATGAGCAGTTCTTC. Residues: CASSSFLAGAYNEQFF.

CDR3 coding DNA: TGTGCCAGCAGCGAGGACGGACGGCACAATGAGCAGTTCTTC. Its translation: CASSEDGRHNEQFF. V gene TRBV9 combines with J gene TRBJ2-1, with D unresolved. This CDR3 has 14 residues. V was cut by 3 bases and J by 5 bases, with 12 bases left in between. CDR1 and CDR2 from the germline V gene are SGDLS and YYNGEE.

The rearrangement links TRBV4-1 to TRBJ1-5; tentative D call: TRBD1 (5 bases). This CDR3 region has 11 residues. Trimming stripped 1 base from V and 11 bases from J, with 6 bases between. Germline assignment: CDR1 MGHRA and CDR2 YSYEKL. Here the CDR3 DNA reads TGCGCCAGCAGCCAAGGGGACTCCCAGCATTTT. Amino acid sequence: CASSQGDSQHF.

This chain's CDR3 is CASQLTHIWEQFF. The CDR3 DNA sequence: TGTGCTTCTCAACTGACTCATATATGGGAGCAGTTCTTC. The chain combines TRBV2 with TRBJ2-1, with unresolved D. The length of the CDR3 is 13 residues. In germline, CDR1 is SNHLY, CDR2 FYNNEI.

This chain joins TRBV5-6 and TRBJ2-5; 9 positions match TRBD2. The CDR3 sequence is 15 residues long. Trimming removed 2 bases from V and 5 bases from J; junction bases left unmatched: 7. The V gene's germline CDR1 is SGHDT and CDR2 YYEEEE. The CDR3 nucleotides read TGTGCCAGCAGCTTAGTCCCTAGCGGGACGGAGACCCAGTACTTC. Translation: CASSLVPSGTETQYF.

The J gene is TRBJ1-1, the V gene TRBV5-4, with TRBD1 identical over 10 bases. CDR3 size: 14 residues. CDR1 and CDR2 from the germline V gene are SGHNT and YYREEE (reference sequence). V gave up 5 bases and J gave up 4 bases; unmatched junction bases: 5. Here the CDR3 DNA reads TGTGCCAGCAGGGCCGGGACAGGGGTCACTGAAGCTTTCTTT. Amino acid sequence: CASRAGTGVTEAFF.

The gene calls are TRBV10-3 and TRBJ2-2; D possibly corresponds to TRBD2 (6 bases). Germline CDR1 ENHRY, CDR2 SYGVKD. The CDR3 is 16 amino acids. The V end lost 5 bases, the J end lost 6 bases, and 19 bases lay between the germline ends. The CDR3: CAISPTSGEPAGELFF. The CDR3, as DNA: TGTGCCATCAGTCCAACGTCGGGAGAGCCGGCCGGGGAGCTGTTTTTT.